This TCR beta chain was obtained from a study of T cells expressing NK-cell markers. CDR3 length: 14 amino acids. From germline, CDR1 is SGHTA and CDR2 FQGNSA. Each CDR3 protein gets one entry in TCRdb, which reprocessed the 5' RACE reads and gives no DNA. This sample's table has about 550,000 distinct CDR3 sequences. Sequencing was done on a sample of blood T cells: a sorted CD56 or NKG2C T cell subset, CD4+ or CD8+ T cells, or bulk PBMC T cells (not recorded which). This sequence originates from a man aged 18 to 35 in good health. This sequence joins TRBV7-2 and TRBJ2-1; there is no DNA to check the TCRdb D call of TRBD2. The chain's CDR3 is CASSFGLAWPEQFF.